The present TCR beta chain was sequenced within a study of spatial heterogeneity in lung cancer. As to time point: blood at routine non-recurrence follow-up after resection. Whole RNA from tumor, nontumor lung or frozen PBMC was sequenced unsorted. This clonotype appeared many times. TCRdb reprocessed the 5' RACE reads with MiXCR, giving one entry per CDR3 protein. This table holds about 17,000 distinct CDR3 sequences, about 18% found once. This CDR3 contains 14 residues. V lost 6 bases to trimming and J lost 1 base; unmatched junction nucleotides: 3. Germline loops: CDR1 MNHNS, CDR2 SASEGT. The source material was PBMCs, sampled at follow-up. This clonotype was sampled from a male donor with early-stage non-small cell lung cancer. The chain couples TRBV6-1 to TRBJ2-3, with TRBD1 identical over 8 bases. DNA of the CDR3: TGTGCCAGCAGCAACAGGGGGGGCACAGATACGCAGTATTTT. Protein sequence: CASSNRGGTDTQYF.